This T cell receptor (beta chain) was found in a study of T cell responses to AZD1222 COVID-19 vaccine. The table came from immunoSEQ multiplex PCR; TCRdb's copy has only in-frame clones and leaves some out. The table has 120,000 to 150,000 clones, approximately 89% seen once. The V gene lost 1 base and the J gene lost 9 bases, with 15 bases spanning the gap. This CDR3 spans 15 amino acids. Per germline, CDR1 MDHEN and CDR2 SYDVKM. Notes on this clone: The antigen is undetermined.

Study-wide points: Repertoires in all cases were sampled only once the peak T cell response had passed.

The material was peripheral blood, obtained 28 days after the second AZD1222 dose. This rearrangement joins TRBV28 to TRBJ2-2; no firm D call. The clonotype was recovered from an adult who received the AZD1222 COVID-19 vaccine. The CDR3: CASSLSGATARELFF. The CDR3, as DNA: TGTGCCAGCAGTTTATCCGGTGCAACCGCCCGGGAGCTGTTTTTT. Using reference TRBV28 and TRBJ2-2 for the parts outside the CDR3, the full variable domain is DVKVTQSSRYLVKRTGEKVFLECVQDMDHENMFWYRQDPGLGLRLIYFSYDVKMKEKGDIPEGYSVSREKKERFSLILESASTNQTSMYLCASSLSGATARELFFGEGSRLTVL.